Listed here is a single T cell receptor beta chain. Nominally healthy donors were sampled, though unrecorded immune exposures were likely. With 60 Vbeta and 13 Jbeta primers, the PCR was carried out. TCRdb's copy holds only in-frame clones and misses some; the assay was immunoSEQ multiplex PCR. The data show 120,000 or so clones, with roughly two thirds seen just once and approximately 1.5% held by the top ten. This record belongs to a study of cytomegalovirus exposure and HLA in healthy donors. Study information: As an earlier analysis found, 150 million to 200 million T cells yielded about 120 million unique TCR beta sequences.

CDR1 is MNHEY and CDR2 is SMNVEV in the germline V gene (reference sequence). V lost 3 bases to trimming and J lost 5 bases; unmatched junction nucleotides: 11. This CDR3 is 16 amino acids long. The source material was PBMCs. V gene TRBV27 combines with J gene TRBJ2-7, with 9 nucleotides matching TRBD1. This receptor was taken from a man aged 25 to 40 in good health and CMV-seropositive. CDR3 loop: CASSLGRGTGLDEQYF. CDR3 nucleotides: TGTGCCAGCAGTTTGGGTAGGGGGACAGGGTTGGACGAGCAGTACTTC.